This is a list of T cell receptor beta chains from one sample in a study of blood T cell repertoires in COVID-19. Some clones are missing from TCRdb's copy, which holds only in-frame ones; the method was immunoSEQ multiplex PCR. The sample has 130,000 or so clones, around 88% seen once. Sequencing was done on a sample of peripheral blood. The source is a man aged 50 or older with active or convalescent COVID-19. Each CDR3 is given with its conserved first and last residue. The D gene is left open where the match is weak. A row's size may be missing; if present it is once, few, many or a size class.

.	TRBV5-1	TRBJ1-5	.	TGCGCCAGCAGCTTGTCGTCCCGTGATCAGCCCCAGCATTTT	CASSLSSRDQPQHF
TRBD1	TRBV9	TRBJ1-3	.	TGTGCCAGCAGCGCACAGGACAGGGTTTTTTCTGGAAACACCATATATTTT	CASSAQDRVFSGNTIYF
TRBD2	TRBV11-2	TRBJ2-5	.	TGTGCCAGCAGCTCACGTACGGCGGGGGGACGCGAGACCCAGTACTTC	CASSSRTAGGRETQYF
TRBD1	TRBV6-5	TRBJ1-5	.	TGTGCCAGCAGTATCGACAGGGATCAGCCCCAGCATTTT	CASSIDRDQPQHF
.	TRBV19	TRBJ1-2	.	TGTGCCAGTAGAGAACAGGGAAACTATGGCTACACCTTC	CASREQGNYGYTF
.	TRBV7-8	TRBJ1-2	once	TGTGCCAGCAGCTTATTTGAGACAGCCTATGGCTACACCTTC	CASSLFETAYGYTF
TRBD1	TRBV10-3	TRBJ1-1	.	TGTGCCATCAGTGACCCCCCCGGGACAGGAGGTGAAGCTTTCTTT	CAISDPPGTGGEAFF
.	TRBV7-8	TRBJ1-4	.	TGTGCCAGCAGCTTTACGACCGGGATGTATGAAAAACTGTTTTTT	CASSFTTGMYEKLFF
TRBD2	TRBV7-2	TRBJ2-4	.	TGTGCCAGCAGCTTAGGGGGGACTAGCGGGAGGGCCAAAAACATTCAGTACTTC	CASSLGGTSGRAKNIQYF
TRBD2	TRBV18	TRBJ2-7	.	TGTGCCAGCTCACCGACTAGCGGGAACGAGCAGTACTTC	CASSPTSGNEQYF
TRBD1	TRBV4-1	TRBJ1-2	.	TGCGCCAGCAGCCCGGACAGGGCTCACTATGGCTACACCTTC	CASSPDRAHYGYTF
.	TRBV29-1	TRBJ1-5	.	TGCAGCGTGGGCGGGGCGACCGGTCAGCCCCAGCATTTT	CSVGGATGQPQHF
.	TRBV6-2/TRBV6-3	TRBJ1-2	.	TGTGCCAGCAGTTACTCGGCAGGCTATGGCTACACCTTC	CASSYSAGYGYTF
TRBD1	TRBV28	TRBJ1-5	.	TGTGCCAGCAACTCAGGGGGCGACGGGGCGCAGCCCCAGCATTTT	CASNSGGDGAQPQHF
TRBD1	TRBV5-1	TRBJ1-2	.	TGCGCCAGCAGCTGGACAGGGGCCAACCCATCACTTAATGGCTACACCTTC	CASSWTGANPSLNGYTF
.	TRBV18	TRBJ1-5	.	TGTGCCAGCTCACTTGACAGTAAGCACAATCAGCCCCAGCATTTT	CASSLDSKHNQPQHF
.	TRBV24-1	TRBJ2-6	.	TGTGCCACCGGGGAGACCTCTGGGGCCAACGTCCTGACTTTC	CATGETSGANVLTF
.	TRBV4-2	TRBJ1-2	.	TGTGCCAGCAGCCAAGTTCAGGAAAATAACTATGGCTACACCTTC	CASSQVQENNYGYTF
.	TRBV30	TRBJ1-4	once	TGTGCCTGGAGTAAGGTCCCGGCTAGGGAAAAACTGTTTTTT	CAWSKVPAREKLFF
TRBD1	TRBV18	TRBJ2-1	few	TGTGCCAGCTCAGGACAGGGTAAGGGCCAAACTTCCAATGAGCAGTTCTTC	CASSGQGKGQTSNEQFF
.	TRBV4-1	TRBJ1-2	.	TGCGCCAGCAGCCAGGGGGGGTATAGTGTCGGCTATGGCTACACCTTC	CASSQGGYSVGYGYTF
.	TRBV27	TRBJ1-4	few	TGTGCCAGCGCCGAACGGAGTGAACGAACTAATGAAAAACTGTTTTTT	CASAERSERTNEKLFF
.	TRBV27	TRBJ2-2	.	TGTGCCAGCAGGATTGGCTTACTAGACACCGGGGAGCTGTTTTTT	CASRIGLLDTGELFF
TRBD1	TRBV18	TRBJ2-1	.	TGTGCCAGCTCAGGGACAGCCCCCAACAATGAGCAGTTCTTC	CASSGTAPNNEQFF
TRBD1	TRBV5-1	TRBJ2-2	.	TGCGCCAGCAGATCCGGGACAGAGAACACCGGGGAGCTGTTTTTT	CASRSGTENTGELFF
.	TRBV12-3/TRBV12-4	TRBJ1-3	.	TGTGCCAGCAGGGACAGCTCTGGAAACACCATATATTTT	CASRDSSGNTIYF
.	TRBV30	TRBJ1-5	.	TGTGCCTGGAGCCCCTCTCGGGGGGCTCAGCCCCAGCATTTT	CAWSPSRGAQPQHF
TRBD1	TRBV7-2	TRBJ1-2	.	TGTGCCAGCAGCCTAGGGGGCCTAGGAACTAACTATGGCTACACCTTC	CASSLGGLGTNYGYTF
.	TRBV19	TRBJ2-3	.	TGTGCCAGTAGTATAGGGGGGGTCAGGGAAGATACGCAGTATTTT	CASSIGGVREDTQYF
.	TRBV30	TRBJ1-1	.	TGTGCCTGGAGGACACCGGGACATCTGAACACTGAAGCTTTCTTT	CAWRTPGHLNTEAFF
.	TRBV10-1	TRBJ1-1	few	TGCGCCAGCAGTAAAGTAACGGACAGTATGAACACTGAAGCTTTCTTT	CASSKVTDSMNTEAFF
TRBD2	TRBV10-1	TRBJ2-1	.	TGCGCCAGCGGGGTAGCGGGTCTCAATGAGCAGTTCTTC	CASGVAGLNEQFF
TRBD1	TRBV12-5	TRBJ1-1	.	TGTGCTAGTGGTAATTCACAGGGGGCAGGGACTGAAGCTTTCTTT	CASGNSQGAGTEAFF
TRBD1	TRBV6-6	TRBJ1-4	.	TGTGCCAGCAGTTACGGACAGGGGGGGAAACTGTTTTTT	CASSYGQGGKLFF
.	TRBV19	TRBJ1-2	.	TGTGCCAGTAGTATTAGCGGAGAGATCTATGGCTACACCTTC	CASSISGEIYGYTF
TRBD1	TRBV30	TRBJ2-3	.	TGTGCCTGGGAAGGGGACAGGGATACGCAGTATTTT	CAWEGDRDTQYF
TRBD1	TRBV4-2	TRBJ2-1	.	TGTGCCAGCAGCCAAGAGGGGACAGGAGGGAATGAGCAGTTCTTC	CASSQEGTGGNEQFF